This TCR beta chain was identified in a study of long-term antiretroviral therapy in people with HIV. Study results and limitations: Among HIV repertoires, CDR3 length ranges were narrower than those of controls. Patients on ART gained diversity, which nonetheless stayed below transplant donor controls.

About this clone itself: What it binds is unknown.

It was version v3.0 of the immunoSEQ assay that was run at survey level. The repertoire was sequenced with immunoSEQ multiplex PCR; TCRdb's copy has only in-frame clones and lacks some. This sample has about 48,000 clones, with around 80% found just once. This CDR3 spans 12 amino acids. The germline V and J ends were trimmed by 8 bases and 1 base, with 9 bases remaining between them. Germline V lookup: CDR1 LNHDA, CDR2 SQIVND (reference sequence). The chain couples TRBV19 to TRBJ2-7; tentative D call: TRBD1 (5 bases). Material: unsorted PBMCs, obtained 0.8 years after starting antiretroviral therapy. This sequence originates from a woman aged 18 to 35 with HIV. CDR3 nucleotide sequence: TGTGCCAGTTCCGCAGGGTCCTACGAGCAGTACTTC. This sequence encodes CASSAGSYEQYF.